One and the same sample provided the 28 T cell receptor beta chains below, sequenced in a study of beta chain features in type 1 diabetes. Reverse transcribing all isolated RNA meant expressed TCRB transcripts were sequenced. Sequencing used immunoSEQ multiplex PCR; TCRdb keeps in-frame clones, though not all of them. The data hold about 340,000 clones, with 7% to 9% observed a single time. Sequences were obtained from central memory CD4+ T cells from blood. Receptors were obtained from a woman aged 18-29 years in good health.

This rearrangement joins TRBV6-6 to TRBJ2-2; 8 nucleotides align to TRBD2. The CDR3 covers 16 residues. CDR1 is MNHNY and CDR2 is SVGAGI in the germline V gene (reference sequence). The trim removed 2 bases at V and 8 bases at J, leaving 10 bases unmatched. CDR3 in amino acids: CASSYAPGGLSGELFF. CDR3 nucleotides: TGTGCCAGCAGTTACGCGCCGGGAGGGCTCTCTGGGGAGCTGTTTTTT.

This chain uses TRBV28 with TRBJ2-5; D possibly corresponds to TRBD1 (6 bases). Germline CDR1 is MDHEN and CDR2 is SYDVKM. V lost 4 bases and J 5 bases, leaving 14 bases between the germline ends. The CDR3 is made up of 14 amino acids. In DNA, the CDR3 is TGTGCCAGCAGTTCCAGGGGCCGAGAGGAGACCCAGTACTTC. It translates to CASSSRGREETQYF.

The chain joins TRBV6-6 to TRBJ2-1, with a possible D match to TRBD1 (5 bases). The germline gives CDR1 MNHNY, CDR2 SVGAGI (reference sequence). The V and J ends lost 0 bases and 4 bases respectively, with 7 bases between them. The CDR3 loop spans 14 amino acids. The CDR3: CASSYSTEYNEQFF. The CDR3 DNA sequence: TGTGCCAGCAGTTACTCGACAGAATACAATGAGCAGTTCTTC.

The table lists this clone with a few counts. The V and J genes are TRBV15 and TRBJ2-7; D is uncertain. CDR1 is LNHNV, CDR2 YYDKDF, per germline (reference sequence). The CDR3 length is 13 residues. Trimming removed 0 bases at V and 2 bases at J, with 5 bases between. CDR3: CATSRETAYEQYF. The DNA for the CDR3 is TGTGCCACCAGCAGAGAAACTGCCTACGAGCAGTACTTC.

This clone was recorded many times. The CDR3 sequence is CASSLAQGGYGNQPQHF. Written as DNA, the CDR3 is TGTGCCAGCAGCTTAGCGCAGGGAGGTTATGGCAATCAGCCCCAGCATTTT. This chain uses TRBV7-9 with TRBJ1-5; the D gene is possibly TRBD1 (5 bases). CDR3 size: 17 residues. Trimming took off 0 bases at V and 2 bases at J, with 14 bases between the two ends. Germline-derived CDR1 and CDR2 are SEHNR and FQNEAQ (reference sequence).

This clone was detected ten times or more. The V gene is TRBV7-2, the J gene TRBJ2-1; 9 nucleotides align to TRBD1. The CDR3 totals 12 residues. Trimming took 2 bases from V and 15 from J; bases not matched to a gene: 5. CDR1 SGHTA and CDR2 FQGNSA come from the germline V gene. Written as DNA, the CDR3 is TGTGCCAGCAGCTTAAGGACAGGGGTTCTGTTCTTC. This encodes CASSLRTGVLFF.

This clone was seen repeatedly, ten times or more. Other DNA sequences in the same sample also yield this CDR3. This rearrangement joins TRBV5-4 to TRBJ2-3; 7 nucleotides agree with TRBD1. The junction had 7 bases not matched to a gene; V was cut back by 4 bases and J by 2 bases. CDR3 length: 15 residues. The germline V gene encodes CDR1 SGHNT and CDR2 YYREEE (reference sequence). CDR3 sequence reads: CASSTDRDHTDTQYF. For the CDR3, the DNA is TGTGCCAGCAGCACAGACAGGGACCACACAGATACGCAGTATTTT.

This clone was detected a few times. The CDR3 here is CASSVEDLGEGFF. DNA for the CDR3: TGTGCCAGCAGCGTAGAGGACTTAGGGGAGGGGTTCTTC. The chain joins TRBV9 to TRBJ2-1, with 7 bases that match TRBD2. V lost 0 bases, J lost 15 bases, and 9 bases stayed unmatched. The CDR3 length is 13 residues. From germline, CDR1 is SGDLS and CDR2 YYNGEE.

Notes on this clone: Other DNA sequences in the same sample also yield this CDR3. This chain joins TRBV4-2 and TRBJ2-5; D is tentatively TRBD1 or TRBD2 (5 bases each). Germline CDR1 is LGHNA and CDR2 is YNFKEQ. The CDR3 is made up of 16 amino acids. Trimming pared 1 base from V and 0 bases from J, leaving 12 bases between. The CDR3 region is CASSQAPWGYQETQYF. The CDR3 bases are TGTGCCAGCAGCCAAGCCCCATGGGGGTACCAAGAGACCCAGTACTTC.

J is TRBJ2-1 and V is TRBV6-1, with 10 bases aligning to TRBD2. The CDR3 totals 15 residues. Germline V gives CDR1 MNHNS, CDR2 SASEGT. The ends lost 4 bases at V and 10 bases at J; junction bases unmatched: 10. The CDR3, as DNA: TGTGCCAGCAGTGCCTTAGCGGGAGGTCTAATAGAGCAGTTCTTC. Its translation: CASSALAGGLIEQFF.

In its sample, this clone was seen many times. The V and J genes are TRBV19 and TRBJ1-2; 7 nucleotides line up with TRBD1. In germline, CDR1 is LNHDA, CDR2 SQIVND (reference sequence). Trimming removed 6 bases from V and 6 bases from J; junction bases left unmatched: 7. This CDR3 has 13 residues. The CDR3 reads CASRRQGRDGYTF. The CDR3 DNA follows: TGTGCCAGTAGACGACAGGGTCGCGATGGCTACACCTTC.

Details on this clone: Other DNA sequences from this sample encode an identical CDR3 as well. The chain couples TRBV11-2 to TRBJ2-3; D unclear. From germline, CDR1 is SGHAT and CDR2 FQNNGV. The CDR3 is 12 residues long. V was pared by 1 base and J by 6 bases, with 5 bases between. Here the CDR3 DNA reads TGTGCCAGCAGCTTAGTCCGGGATACGCAGTATTTT. The encoded protein is CASSLVRDTQYF.

CDR3 loop: CASSLTRNTGANVLTF. CDR3 coding DNA: TGTGCCAGCAGCTTAACGCGGAATACTGGGGCCAACGTCCTGACTTTC. The chain couples TRBV7-2 to TRBJ2-6; D is undetermined. Trimming cost V 2 bases and J 2 bases, with 10 bases left between them. This CDR3 contains 16 residues. CDR1 is SGHTA, CDR2 FQGNSA, per germline.

This clone was detected many times. J is TRBJ1-1 and V is TRBV7-8; 7 nucleotides line up with TRBD1. Unmatched junction bases numbered 11, after V lost 5 bases and J lost 11 bases. The germline V gene has CDR1 SGHVS and CDR2 FQNEAQ. CDR3 length: 13 amino acids. The CDR3 nucleotides read TGTGCCAGCAGCCACCAAGACAGGGTCGAGGCTTTCTTT. Translation gives CASSHQDRVEAFF.

In this sample, this clone turned up a few times. This chain uses TRBV13 with TRBJ2-7; 10 positions agree with TRBD2. The J segment lost 4 bases and the V segment lost 4 bases, leaving 31 bases of the junction unmatched. The CDR3 contains 23 residues. The germline CDR1 and CDR2 sequences are PRHDT and FYEKMQ (reference sequence). The CDR3 nucleotides are TGTGCCAGCAGCTCCACAGGGAGACTAAAACCTAGCGGGAGTTTGGTCGGGTCATACGAGCAGTACTTC. Amino acid sequence: CASSSTGRLKPSGSLVGSYEQYF.

V is TRBV19 and J is TRBJ1-5; D perhaps matches TRBD1 (6 bases). The CDR3 loop spans 16 amino acids. V lost 1 base and J 6 bases, leaving 16 bases between the germline ends. Germline CDR1 is LNHDA and CDR2 is SQIVND (reference sequence). CDR3 nucleotide sequence: TGTGCCAGTAGTATAGTCCTAAGGGGGGCTCGTCAGCCCCAGCATTTT. This sequence encodes CASSIVLRGARQPQHF.

This clone was seen a handful of times. V usage is TRBV6-5 and J usage is TRBJ1-1; a weak D match, TRBD1 (6 bases). The CDR3 runs 16 residues. The germline V gene has CDR1 MNHEY and CDR2 SVGAGI. V was pared by 0 bases and J by 3 bases, with 14 bases between. CDR3 residues: CASSYSIPGTYTEAFF. The CDR3 nucleotides read TGTGCCAGCAGTTACTCGATTCCGGGGACATACACTGAAGCTTTCTTT.

This clone was seen more than once but under ten times. The rearrangement uses TRBV6-1 and TRBJ2-3, with TRBD2 matching 7 bases. The length of the CDR3 is 16 residues. V trimming: 4 bases; J trimming: 9 bases; junction bases outside the gene matches: 16. CDR1 and CDR2 from the germline V gene are MNHNS and SASEGT. The CDR3 bases are TGTGCCAGCAGTGCCCGGGTCCGCGGGAGAGATGAGACGCAGTATTTT. The encoded protein is CASSARVRGRDETQYF.

This clone was observed a handful of times. Other nucleotide sequences in the sample specify the same CDR3. This rearrangement joins TRBV7-2 to TRBJ1-5, with a weak D call TRBD1 (5 bases). The V end lost 2 bases, the J end lost 7 bases, and 6 bases lay between the germline ends. The CDR3 is 12 amino acids. Per the germline V gene, CDR1 is SGHTA and CDR2 is FQGNSA. CDR3 bases: TGTGCCAGCAGCTTAAAGGGGCAGCCCCAGCATTTT. It is translated as CASSLKGQPQHF.

This clone came up many times. The CDR3 protein is CASSPTTGAEYGYTF. In DNA form, the CDR3 reads TGCGCCAGCAGCCCAACGACAGGTGCGGAGTATGGCTACACCTTC. The chain has TRBV5-1 and TRBJ1-2; tentatively, D is TRBD1 (6 bases). This CDR3 spans 15 amino acids. The germline V and J ends were trimmed by 4 bases and 5 bases, with 18 bases remaining between them. Looked up from germline, CDR1 is SGHRS and CDR2 is YFSETQ.

This clone was counted a few times. The V and J genes are TRBV2 and TRBJ2-6; D is uncertain. Germline-derived CDR1 and CDR2 are SNHLY and FYNNEI. V shed 6 bases and J shed 0 bases, with 9 bases lying between them. The CDR3 is 15 residues long. CDR3 sequence: CASSLKASGANVLTF. The CDR3 DNA is TGTGCCAGCAGCCTCAAAGCCTCTGGGGCCAACGTCCTGACTTTC. Full variable domain (outside the CDR3, taken from reference TRBV2 and TRBJ2-6): EPEVTQTPSHQVTQMGQEVILRCVPISNHLYFYWYRQILGQKVEFLVSFYNNEISEKSEIFDDQFSVERPDGSNFTLKIRSTKLEDSAMYFCASSLKASGANVLTFGAGSRLTVL.

This clone was counted many times. The J gene is TRBJ2-7, the V gene TRBV19; the match to TRBD1 covers 7 bases. Germline V gene lookup returns CDR1 LNHDA and CDR2 SQIVND (reference sequence). This CDR3 has 13 residues. V was clipped by 6 bases and J by 2 bases; unmatched bases: 4. The CDR3 nucleotides read TGTGCCAGTAGCAAGGGACAGACCTACGAGCAGTACTTC. Protein product: CASSKGQTYEQYF.

DNA for the CDR3: TGTGCCAGCTCACCGACCCCTAACTATGGCTACACCTTC. As protein: CASSPTPNYGYTF. The gene calls are TRBV18 and TRBJ1-2, with D unresolved. CDR3 length: 13 amino acids. V was cut by 3 bases and J by 0 bases, with 5 bases left in between. The germline CDR1 and CDR2 sequences are KGHSH and LQKENI.

This clone was picked up a small number of times. The rearrangement uses TRBV2 and TRBJ2-7; 10 bases match TRBD2. The CDR3 is 15 residues long. From germline, CDR1 is SNHLY and CDR2 FYNNEI. Losses at the gene ends were 6 bases for V and 0 bases for J; bases not matched to a gene: 5. This chain's CDR3 is CASRKREGHSYEQYF. The DNA of the CDR3 is TGTGCCAGCAGAAAGCGGGAGGGGCACTCCTACGAGCAGTACTTC.

This clone was seen ten or more times. The genes are TRBV7-3 and TRBJ1-1; no clear D gene. V lost 3 bases and J 3 bases, leaving 8 bases between the germline ends. The CDR3 extends over 13 amino acids. Germline assignment: CDR1 SGHTA and CDR2 FQGTGA. The CDR3 DNA reads TGTGCCAGCAGCTTTGCGGCAGACACTGAAGCTTTCTTT. Its translation: CASSFAADTEAFF.

The chain uses TRBV7-2 and TRBJ2-5, with no clear D. The CDR3 has 16 amino acids. Germline CDR1 reads SGHTA; CDR2 reads FQGNSA. Trimming took 1 base from V and 3 from J, leaving 15 bases between them. CDR3 coding DNA: TGTGCCAGCAGCTTAGTAGGATTAGGACCCAAAGAGACCCAGTACTTC. Translating gives CASSLVGLGPKETQYF.

A word on this clone: The sample carries other DNA sequences with the same CDR3. CDR3 in amino acids: CASSSQGYEQYF. CDR3 DNA: TGTGCCAGCAGCTCGCAGGGATACGAGCAGTACTTC. This sequence joins TRBV7-9 and TRBJ2-7, with D possibly TRBD1 on 5 matching bases. V dropped 4 bases and J dropped 4 bases, with 8 bases sitting between them. The CDR3 has 12 amino acids. Germline V gives CDR1 SEHNR, CDR2 FQNEAQ (reference sequence).

This clone was detected a few times. The V call is TRBV23-1, the J call TRBJ1-2; the D is unclear. TRBV23-1 has ORF status, its function being uncertain. This CDR3 is built from 14 residues. The V end was cut by 2 bases, the J end by 1 base, with 8 bases between. The CDR3, as DNA: TGCGCCAGCAGTCAAATCTTGAGTAACTATGGCTACACCTTC. This codes for CASSQILSNYGYTF.